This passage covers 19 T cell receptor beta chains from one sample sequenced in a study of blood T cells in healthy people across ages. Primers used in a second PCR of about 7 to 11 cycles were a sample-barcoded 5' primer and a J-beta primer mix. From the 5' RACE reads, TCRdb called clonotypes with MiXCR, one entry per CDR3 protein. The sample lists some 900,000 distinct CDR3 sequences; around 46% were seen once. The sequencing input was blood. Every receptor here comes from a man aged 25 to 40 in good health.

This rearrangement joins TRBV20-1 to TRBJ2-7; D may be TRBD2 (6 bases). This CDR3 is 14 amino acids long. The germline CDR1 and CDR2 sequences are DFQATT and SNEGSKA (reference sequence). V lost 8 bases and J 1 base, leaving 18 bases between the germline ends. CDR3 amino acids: CSTGSGRQSYEQYF. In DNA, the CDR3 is TGCAGTACGGGGAGCGGGCGGCAATCCTACGAGCAGTACTTC.

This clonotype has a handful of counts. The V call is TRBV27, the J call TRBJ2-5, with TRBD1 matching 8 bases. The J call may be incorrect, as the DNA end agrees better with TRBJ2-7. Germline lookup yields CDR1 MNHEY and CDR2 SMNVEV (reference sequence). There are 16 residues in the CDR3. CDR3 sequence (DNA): TGTGCCAGCAGTTTATACCCCACAGGGGGTAAGGGCGAGCAGTACTTC. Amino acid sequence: CASSLYPTGGKGEQYF.

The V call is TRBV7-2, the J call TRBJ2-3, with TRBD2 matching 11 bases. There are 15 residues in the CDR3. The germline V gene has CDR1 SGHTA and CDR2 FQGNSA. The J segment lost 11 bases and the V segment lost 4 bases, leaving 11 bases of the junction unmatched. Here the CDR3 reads CASSSTSGGHGEQYF. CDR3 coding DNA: TGTGCCAGCAGCTCTACTAGCGGGGGCCACGGTGAGCAGTATTTT.

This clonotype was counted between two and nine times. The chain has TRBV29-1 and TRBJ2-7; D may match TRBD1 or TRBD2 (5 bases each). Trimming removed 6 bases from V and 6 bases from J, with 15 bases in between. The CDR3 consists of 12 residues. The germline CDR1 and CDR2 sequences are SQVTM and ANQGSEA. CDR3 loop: CSVLGTSREQYF. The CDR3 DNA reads TGCAGCGTGTTGGGGACCTCCCGCGAGCAGTACTTC.

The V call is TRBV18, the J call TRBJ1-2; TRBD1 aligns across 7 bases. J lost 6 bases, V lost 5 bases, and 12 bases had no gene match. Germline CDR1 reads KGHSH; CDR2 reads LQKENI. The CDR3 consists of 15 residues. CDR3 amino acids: CASSTGTESSNGYTF. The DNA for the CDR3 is TGTGCCAGCTCAACCGGGACAGAATCCTCCAATGGCTACACCTTC. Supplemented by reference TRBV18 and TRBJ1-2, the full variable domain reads NAGVMQNPRHLVRRRGQEARLRCSPMKGHSHVYWYRQLPEEGLKFMVYLQKENIIDESGMPKERFSAEFPKEGPSILRIQQVVRGDSAAYFCASSTGTESSNGYTFGSGTRLTVV.

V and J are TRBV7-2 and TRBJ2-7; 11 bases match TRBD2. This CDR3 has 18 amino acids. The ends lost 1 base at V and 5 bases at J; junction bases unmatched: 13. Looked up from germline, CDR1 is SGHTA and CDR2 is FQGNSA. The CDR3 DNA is TGTGCCAGCAGCTTAGTTGGGGCGGCTAGCGGGAGGAGAAACGAGCAGTACTTC. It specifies CASSLVGAASGRRNEQYF.

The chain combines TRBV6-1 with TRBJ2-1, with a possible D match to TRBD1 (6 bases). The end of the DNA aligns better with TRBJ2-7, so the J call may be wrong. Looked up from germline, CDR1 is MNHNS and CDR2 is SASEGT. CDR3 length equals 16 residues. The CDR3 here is CASSEAIRGSYNEQYF. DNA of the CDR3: TGTGCCAGCAGTGAAGCAATCAGGGGCTCCTACAATGAGCAGTACTTC.

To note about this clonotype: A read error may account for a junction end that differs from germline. The CDR3 spells CASSKGLAGAQETQYF. The DNA of the CDR3 is TGTGCTAGCAGCAAAGGACTAGCGGGGGCCCAAGAGACCCAGTACTTC. The genes are TRBV7-7 and TRBJ2-5; 13 positions agree with TRBD2. CDR1 is SSHAT and CDR2 is FNYEAQ in the germline V gene (reference sequence). This CDR3 has 16 residues.

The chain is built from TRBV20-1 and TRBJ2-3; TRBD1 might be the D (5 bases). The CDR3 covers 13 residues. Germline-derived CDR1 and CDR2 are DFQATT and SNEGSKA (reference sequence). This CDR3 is CSEDRKGTDTQYF. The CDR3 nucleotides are TGCAGCGAAGACAGAAAAGGCACAGATACGCAGTATTTT.

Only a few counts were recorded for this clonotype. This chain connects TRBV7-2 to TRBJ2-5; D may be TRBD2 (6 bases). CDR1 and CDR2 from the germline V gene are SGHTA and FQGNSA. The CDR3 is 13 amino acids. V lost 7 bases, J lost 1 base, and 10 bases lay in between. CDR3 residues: CASTPGSQETQYF. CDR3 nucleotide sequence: TGTGCCAGCACCCCCGGGAGCCAAGAGACCCAGTACTTC.

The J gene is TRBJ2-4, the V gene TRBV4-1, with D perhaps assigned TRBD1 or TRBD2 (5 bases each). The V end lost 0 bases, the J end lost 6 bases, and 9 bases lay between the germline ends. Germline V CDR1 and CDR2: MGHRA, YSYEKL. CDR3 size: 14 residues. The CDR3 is CASSQDPGRNIQYF. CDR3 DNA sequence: TGCGCCAGCAGCCAAGACCCGGGACGAAACATTCAGTACTTC.

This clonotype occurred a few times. CDR3 DNA sequence: TGCGCCAGCAGCCCACGAGGGCTAGCGGACCCCGAGCAGTACTTC. Its protein product is CASSPRGLADPEQYF. The chain joins TRBV4-1 to TRBJ2-7; 7 nucleotides align to TRBD2. The germline CDR1 and CDR2 sequences are MGHRA and YSYEKL. The CDR3 is 15 amino acids. Losses at the gene ends were 4 bases for V and 6 bases for J; bases not matched to a gene: 12.

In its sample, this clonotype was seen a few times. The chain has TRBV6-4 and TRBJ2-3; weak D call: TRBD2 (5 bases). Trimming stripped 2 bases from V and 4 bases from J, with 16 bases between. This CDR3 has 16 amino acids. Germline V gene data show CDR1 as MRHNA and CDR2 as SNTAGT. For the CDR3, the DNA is TGTGCCAGCAGTGACGGGATGCAAGATAGCGCAGATACGCAGTATTTT. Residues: CASSDGMQDSADTQYF.

CDR3 bases: TGTGCCAGCAGCTTAACACCCCCAGGGAACACTGAAGCTTTCTTT. Translated, it gives CASSLTPPGNTEAFF. The chain is built from TRBV7-9 and TRBJ1-1; unclear D gene. Trimming took off 2 bases at V and 1 base at J, with 11 bases between the two ends. This CDR3 has 15 residues. The germline CDR1 and CDR2 sequences are SEHNR and FQNEAQ (reference sequence).

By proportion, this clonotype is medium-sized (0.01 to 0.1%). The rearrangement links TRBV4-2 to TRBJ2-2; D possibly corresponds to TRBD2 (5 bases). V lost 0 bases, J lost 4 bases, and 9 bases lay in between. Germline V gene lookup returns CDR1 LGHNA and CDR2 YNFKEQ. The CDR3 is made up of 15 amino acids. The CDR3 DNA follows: TGTGCCAGCAGCCAAGACTTAGGAGGCACCGGGGAGCTGTTTTTT. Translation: CASSQDLGGTGELFF.

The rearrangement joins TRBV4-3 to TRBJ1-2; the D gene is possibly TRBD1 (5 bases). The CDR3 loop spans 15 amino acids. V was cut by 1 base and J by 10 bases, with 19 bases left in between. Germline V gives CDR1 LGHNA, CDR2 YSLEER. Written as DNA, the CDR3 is TGCGCCAGCAGCCAAGTCGTATCTGGGACTGGTGACTACACCTTC. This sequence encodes CASSQVVSGTGDYTF.

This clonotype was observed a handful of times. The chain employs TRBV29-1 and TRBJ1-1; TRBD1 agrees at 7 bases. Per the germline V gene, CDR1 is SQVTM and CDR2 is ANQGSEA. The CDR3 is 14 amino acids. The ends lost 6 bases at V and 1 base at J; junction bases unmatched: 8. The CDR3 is CSVRSDRANTEAFF. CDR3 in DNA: TGCAGCGTACGATCAGACAGGGCGAACACTGAAGCTTTCTTT.

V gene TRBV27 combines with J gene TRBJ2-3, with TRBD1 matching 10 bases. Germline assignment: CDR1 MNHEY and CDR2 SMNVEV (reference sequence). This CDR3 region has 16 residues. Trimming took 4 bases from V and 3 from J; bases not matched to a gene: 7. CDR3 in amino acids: CASSYPPGQGTDTQYF. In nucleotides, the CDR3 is TGTGCCAGCAGTTATCCGCCGGGACAGGGGACAGATACGCAGTATTTT.

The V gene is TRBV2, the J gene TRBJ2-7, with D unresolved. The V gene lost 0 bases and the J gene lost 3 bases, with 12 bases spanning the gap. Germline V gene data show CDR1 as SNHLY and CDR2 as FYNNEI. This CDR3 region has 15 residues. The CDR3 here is CASSEAGSVLYEQYF. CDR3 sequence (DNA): TGTGCCAGCAGTGAAGCCGGCTCCGTGCTCTACGAGCAGTACTTC.